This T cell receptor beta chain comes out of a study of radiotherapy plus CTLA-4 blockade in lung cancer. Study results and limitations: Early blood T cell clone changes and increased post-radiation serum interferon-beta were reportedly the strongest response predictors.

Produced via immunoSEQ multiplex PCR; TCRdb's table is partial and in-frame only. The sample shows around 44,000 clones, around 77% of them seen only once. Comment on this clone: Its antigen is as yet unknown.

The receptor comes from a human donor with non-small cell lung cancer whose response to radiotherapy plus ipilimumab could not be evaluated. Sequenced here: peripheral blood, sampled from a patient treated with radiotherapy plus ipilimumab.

The CDR3 region has the DNA TGCGCCAGCAGCTTGGCGGCAGGGCTGAACACTGAAGCTTTCTTT. This codes for CASSLAAGLNTEAFF. The V and J genes are TRBV5-1 and TRBJ1-1; a weak D match, TRBD1 (5 bases). V was pared by 0 bases and J by 0 bases, with 9 bases between. The CDR3 extends over 15 amino acids. The germline V gene has CDR1 SGHRS and CDR2 YFSETQ. Drawing the rest from reference TRBV5-1 and TRBJ1-1, the complete variable domain is KAGVTQTPRYLIKTRGQQVTLSCSPISGHRSVSWYQQTPGQGLQFLFEYFSETQRNKGNFPGRFSGRQFSNSRSEMNVSTLELGDSALYLCASSLAAGLNTEAFFGQGTRLTVV.